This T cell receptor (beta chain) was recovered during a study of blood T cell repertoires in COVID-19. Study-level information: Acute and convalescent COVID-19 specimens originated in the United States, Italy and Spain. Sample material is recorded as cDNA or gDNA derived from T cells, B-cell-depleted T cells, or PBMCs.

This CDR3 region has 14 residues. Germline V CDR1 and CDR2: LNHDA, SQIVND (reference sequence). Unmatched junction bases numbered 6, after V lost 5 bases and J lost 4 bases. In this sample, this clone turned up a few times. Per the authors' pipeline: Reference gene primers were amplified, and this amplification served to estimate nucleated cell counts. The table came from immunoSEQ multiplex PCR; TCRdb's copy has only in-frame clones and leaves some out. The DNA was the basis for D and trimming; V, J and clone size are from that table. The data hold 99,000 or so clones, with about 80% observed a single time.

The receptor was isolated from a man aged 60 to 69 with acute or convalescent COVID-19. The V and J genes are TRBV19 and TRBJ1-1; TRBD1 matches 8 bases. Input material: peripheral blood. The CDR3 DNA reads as TGTGCCAGTAGTGACCTAGACAGGGGCACTGAAGCTTTCTTT. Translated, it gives CASSDLDRGTEAFF.